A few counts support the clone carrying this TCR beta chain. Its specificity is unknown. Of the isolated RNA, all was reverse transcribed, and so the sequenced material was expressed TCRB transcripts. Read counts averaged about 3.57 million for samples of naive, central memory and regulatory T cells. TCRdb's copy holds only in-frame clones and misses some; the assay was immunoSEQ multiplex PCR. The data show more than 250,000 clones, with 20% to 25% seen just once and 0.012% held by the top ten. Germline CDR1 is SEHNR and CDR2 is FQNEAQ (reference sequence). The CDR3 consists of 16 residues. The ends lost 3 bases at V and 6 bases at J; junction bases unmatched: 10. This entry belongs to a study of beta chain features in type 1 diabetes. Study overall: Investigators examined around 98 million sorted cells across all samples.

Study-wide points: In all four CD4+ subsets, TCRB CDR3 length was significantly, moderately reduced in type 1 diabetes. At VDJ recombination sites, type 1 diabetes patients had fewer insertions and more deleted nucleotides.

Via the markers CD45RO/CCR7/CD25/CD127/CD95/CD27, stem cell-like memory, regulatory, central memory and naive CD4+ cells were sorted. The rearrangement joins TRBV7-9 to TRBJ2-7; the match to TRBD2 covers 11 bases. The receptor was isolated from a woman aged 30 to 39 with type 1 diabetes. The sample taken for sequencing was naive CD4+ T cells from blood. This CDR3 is CASSFQPLAGVAEQYF. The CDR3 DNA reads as TGTGCCAGCAGCTTCCAACCACTAGCGGGAGTGGCCGAGCAGTACTTC.